A single sample gave rise to the 18 T cell receptor beta chains below, sequenced in a study of cytomegalovirus exposure and HLA in healthy donors. Amplification used 60 Vbeta primers and 13 Jbeta primers. The table came from immunoSEQ multiplex PCR; TCRdb's copy has only in-frame clones and leaves some out. The sample records tens of thousands of clones, about two thirds being singletons. Sequenced material: PBMCs. Every receptor here comes from a boy aged 10-17 years in good health and CMV-seropositive.

This clone was observed a handful of times. The chain joins TRBV12-5 to TRBJ2-1; 7 bases align to TRBD2. The germline V gene encodes CDR1 LGHNT and CDR2 FRNRAP. With 2 bases clipped from V and 1 base from J, the junction kept 2 bases outside the gene matches. The CDR3 consists of 15 residues. CDR3 region: CASGLFGRSYNEQFF. For the CDR3, the DNA is TGTGCTAGTGGTTTGTTCGGGAGGTCCTACAATGAGCAGTTCTTC.

This clone was observed a few times. The gene calls are TRBV30 and TRBJ1-5; unclear D gene. Trimming took 4 bases from V and 7 from J, leaving 14 bases between them. This CDR3 has 13 amino acids. Germline V gene data show CDR1 as GTSNPN and CDR2 as SVGIG (reference sequence). The chain's CDR3 is CAWTPPRVQPQHF. CDR3 DNA sequence: TGTGCCTGGACTCCACCTCGGGTACAGCCCCAGCATTTT.

In its sample, this clone was seen a few times. The genes are TRBV9 and TRBJ1-6; 9 positions agree with TRBD1. This CDR3 has 16 residues. Germline CDR1 is SGDLS and CDR2 is YYNGEE. The V segment lost 0 bases and the J segment 9 bases; nucleotides outside the gene matches: 7. For the CDR3, the DNA is TGTGCCAGCAGCGTAGGTCATGAGACAGGGGGTTCACCCCTCCACTTT. Translated, it gives CASSVGHETGGSPLHF.

The chain links TRBV28 to TRBJ2-4, with D possibly matching TRBD1 (5 bases). This CDR3 comprises 12 residues. Germline V gene data show CDR1 as MDHEN and CDR2 as SYDVKM. Between the trimmed V and J ends, which lost 5 bases and 5 bases, there was a span of 7 bases. The CDR3 sequence: CASSDRENIQYF. The CDR3 DNA follows: TGTGCCAGCAGTGACAGAGAAAACATTCAGTACTTC. Based on the CDR3 plus reference TRBV28 and TRBJ2-4, the full variable domain is DVKVTQSSRYLVKRTGEKVFLECVQDMDHENMFWYRQDPGLGLRLIYFSYDVKMKEKGDIPEGYSVSREKKERFSLILESASTNQTSMYLCASSDRENIQYFGAGTRLSVL.

The chain carries TRBV12-5 and TRBJ2-2; D not resolved. Germline assignment: CDR1 LGHNT and CDR2 FRNRAP. The CDR3 runs to 12 residues. V was pared by 5 bases and J by 6 bases, with 7 bases between. The DNA for the CDR3 is TGTGCTAGTGGTCCTAGGTCCGGGGAGCTGTTTTTT. Translated, it gives CASGPRSGELFF. Full variable domain (rest looked up from reference TRBV12-5 and TRBJ2-2): DARVTQTPRHKVTEMGQEVTMRCQPILGHNTVFWYRQTMMQGLELLAYFRNRAPLDDSGMPKDRFSAEMPDATLATLKIQPSEPRDSAVYFCASGPRSGELFFGEGSRLTVL.

V gene TRBV6-5 combines with J gene TRBJ1-5, with D tentatively TRBD1 (5 bases). Trimming took off 7 bases at V and 11 bases at J, with 24 bases between the two ends. CDR3 length: 15 amino acids. The germline V gene has CDR1 MNHEY and CDR2 SVGAGI. The CDR3 protein is CASNPSSLFPRAQHF. The CDR3 nucleotides read TGTGCCAGCAATCCCTCCAGTCTCTTCCCCAGGGCCCAGCATTTT.

The chain employs TRBV7-9 and TRBJ2-2, with 7 positions matching TRBD2. V was clipped by 5 bases and J by 0 bases; unmatched bases: 12. In germline, CDR1 is SEHNR, CDR2 FQNEAQ (reference sequence). The CDR3 runs 18 residues. This CDR3 reads CASSRTGGMASNTGELFF. The DNA of the CDR3 is TGTGCCAGCAGCCGGACGGGGGGAATGGCGTCGAACACCGGGGAGCTGTTTTTT.

With regard to this clone: This specimen includes other DNA sequences encoding the same CDR3. The chain joins TRBV5-1 to TRBJ2-3; possible D gene TRBD1, 5 bases. This CDR3 is built from 13 residues. Trimming stripped 2 bases from V and 6 bases from J, with 10 bases between. Germline loops: CDR1 SGHRS, CDR2 YFSETQ. The CDR3 nucleotides read TGCGCCAGCAGCTTTTGGGGCCGGGATACGCAGTATTTT. This translates into CASSFWGRDTQYF. The full variable domain, its missing parts supplied by reference TRBV5-1 and TRBJ2-3, is KAGVTQTPRYLIKTRGQQVTLSCSPISGHRSVSWYQQTPGQGLQFLFEYFSETQRNKGNFPGRFSGRQFSNSRSEMNVSTLELGDSALYLCASSFWGRDTQYFGPGTRLTVL.

This clone was observed once. The chain uses TRBV6-6 and TRBJ1-5, with D unresolved. CDR1 is MNHNY and CDR2 is SVGAGI in the germline V gene (reference sequence). Trimming removed 0 bases from V and 5 bases from J, with 8 bases in between. The CDR3 spans 14 residues. CDR3 sequence (DNA): TGTGCCAGCAGTTACTCGTTGCGTTATCAGCCCCAGCATTTT. Protein product: CASSYSLRYQPQHF.

This clone was recorded a few times. The gene calls are TRBV7-9 and TRBJ2-1; TRBD2 is a possible D gene (5 bases). Germline CDR1 SEHNR, CDR2 FQNEAQ (reference sequence). V lost 5 bases, J lost 12 bases, and 20 bases lay in between. CDR3 length: 14 residues. For the CDR3, the DNA is TGTGCCAGCAGCAGACTAACCGGAAGTTTGGGGCAGTTCTTC. Translation: CASSRLTGSLGQFF.

V usage is TRBV9 and J usage is TRBJ2-7; 9 bases are shared with TRBD2. Germline V CDR1 and CDR2: SGDLS, YYNGEE. The junction had 7 bases not matched to a gene; V was cut back by 0 bases and J by 0 bases. The CDR3 runs 17 residues. The CDR3 here is CASSVGFASGDSYEQYF. In DNA form, the CDR3 reads TGTGCCAGCAGCGTAGGTTTTGCTAGCGGGGACTCCTACGAGCAGTACTTC.

The chain carries TRBV5-1 and TRBJ1-1; D is uncertain. This CDR3 comprises 13 residues. Germline-derived CDR1 and CDR2 are SGHRS and YFSETQ. The ends were cut back, 4 bases at V and 7 bases at J, with 14 bases in the middle. CDR3 protein: CASSPADGYEAFF. CDR3 bases: TGCGCCAGCAGCCCCGCAGACGGGTATGAAGCTTTCTTT.

The chain recombines TRBV6-4 with TRBJ1-1, with 8 bases matching TRBD1. The V and J ends lost 3 bases and 1 base, in that order; junction bases with no gene match: 7. The CDR3 covers 16 residues. Germline assignment: CDR1 MRHNA and CDR2 SNTAGT. This CDR3 is CASSELDRGKNTEAFF. CDR3 DNA: TGTGCCAGCAGTGAACTAGACAGGGGTAAGAACACTGAAGCTTTCTTT.

The J gene is TRBJ1-5, the V gene TRBV30; unclear D gene. The length of the CDR3 is 13 residues. Germline CDR1 and CDR2: GTSNPN and SVGIG (reference sequence). V was cut by 6 bases and J by 0 bases, with 9 bases left in between. CDR3 region: CACGQYSNQPQHF. CDR3 nucleotides: TGTGCCTGTGGGCAATATAGCAATCAGCCCCAGCATTTT.

This clone has just one count. The chain joins TRBV9 to TRBJ2-3, with a weak D call TRBD1 (6 bases). CDR1 SGDLS and CDR2 YYNGEE come from the germline V gene. The CDR3 is 17 residues long. Trimming took off 2 bases at V and 2 bases at J, with 18 bases between the two ends. The CDR3 loop reads CASSVGPGQLYTDTQYF. The CDR3 bases are TGTGCCAGCAGCGTCGGACCGGGACAACTATACACAGATACGCAGTATTTT. The entire variable domain, with the rest obtained from reference TRBV9 and TRBJ2-3, is as follows: DSGVTQTPKHLITATGQRVTLRCSPRSGDLSVYWYQQSLDQGLQFLIQYYNGEERAKGNILERFSAQQFPDLHSELNLSSLELGDSALYFCASSVGPGQLYTDTQYFGPGTRLTVL.

This clone was recorded a few times. V is TRBV5-4 and J is TRBJ2-1; D is unresolved. The germline V gene has CDR1 SGHNT and CDR2 YYREEE (reference sequence). V lost 0 bases and J lost 5, with 9 bases in between. The CDR3 is 14 amino acids. This CDR3 reads CASSLDPGHNEQFF. CDR3 coding DNA: TGTGCCAGCAGCTTGGATCCTGGGCACAATGAGCAGTTCTTC.

This clone has a handful of counts. The chain couples TRBV9 to TRBJ2-3; 9 bases are a match to TRBD2. V was pared by 1 base and J by 4 bases, with 10 bases of the junction left unmatched. CDR1 and CDR2 from the germline V gene are SGDLS and YYNGEE. The CDR3 is 17 residues long. In DNA form, the CDR3 reads TGTGCCAGCAGCGTAAGGGATAGCGGGAGCTTTCCAGATACGCAGTATTTT. Encoded protein: CASSVRDSGSFPDTQYF.

The chain joins TRBV25-1 to TRBJ1-2; 7 bases match TRBD1. V dropped 2 bases and J dropped 3; count of bases not matched to a gene: 3. The CDR3 length is 14 residues. Germline CDR1 MGHDK, CDR2 SYGVNS. CDR3 DNA sequence: TGTGCCAGCAGTGAACAGGACAGGTACTATGGCTACACCTTC. Residues: CASSEQDRYYGYTF.